This T cell receptor beta chain stems from a study of blood T cell repertoires in COVID-19. About the research overall: Acute and convalescent COVID-19 specimens originated in the United States, Italy and Spain. The cDNA or gDNA used as material had been derived from T cells, B-cell-depleted T cells, or PBMCs.

CDR1 and CDR2 from the germline V gene are SGHAT and FQNNGV. Trimming took off 4 bases at V and 0 bases at J, with 13 bases between the two ends. This CDR3 has 15 amino acids. Authors' processing steps: Scientists estimated how many nucleated cells there were by amplifying reference gene primers. Assay used: immunoSEQ multiplex PCR; TCRdb lists only in-frame clones, some missing. The V and J calls and clone size are taken from that table; D and trimming were inferred from the DNA. The data show 290,000 or so clones, 90% to 95% seen once. Seattle participants joined during active infection and were tracked over time.

The specimen sequenced was peripheral blood. The sequence came from a woman aged 25 to 39 with COVID-19, enrolled during active disease. The chain is built from TRBV11-2 and TRBJ2-7, with TRBD2 as a possible D gene (5 bases). The CDR3 is CASSYSAESSYEQYF. The CDR3 DNA is TGTGCCAGCAGCTATAGCGCGGAAAGCTCCTACGAGCAGTACTTC.